This TCR beta chain was recovered during a study of blood T cell repertoires in COVID-19. Background on the study: In each case, the material was cDNA or gDNA derived from T cells, B-cell-depleted T cells, or PBMCs.

In the authors' workflow: The authors estimated nucleated cell counts from reference gene primer amplification. The protocol was immunoSEQ multiplex PCR, while the TCRdb copy is restricted to in-frame clones and leaves out a portion. D and trimming come from the DNA, and the V and J calls and clone size come from that table. The table includes more than 150,000 clones, roughly 78% detected once. This CDR3 has 15 residues. Germline assignment: CDR1 LGHDT and CDR2 YNNKEL (reference sequence). Trimming at V came to 6 bases and at J to 2 bases, leaving 7 bases not matched to a gene. The chain links TRBV3-1 (or the pseudogene TRBV3-2) to TRBJ2-3; 8 bases are shared with TRBD1. What was sequenced was peripheral blood. The receptor was derived from a woman over 75 with active or convalescent COVID-19. In DNA form, the CDR3 reads TGTGCCAGCAGTCCAGGGGGCGTATACACAGATACGCAGTATTTT. Translating it yields CASSPGGVYTDTQYF.